The 25 T cell receptor beta chains given below trace back to one sample, sequenced in a study of CD8+ T cells in alopecia areata. Regarding treatment: oral pan-JAK inhibitor, 5-10 mg twice daily. Reverse transcribed after extraction, RNA yielded cDNA as the sequencing template. Using immunoSEQ multiplex PCR, the repertoire was profiled, and TCRdb retains in-frame clones only, with some absent. Here the sample spans about 180,000 clones, about 47% being singletons. The sample in question was CD8+ T cells sorted from blood, obtained around week 54, from a patient treated with tofacitinib. The source is a human donor with alopecia areata.

On this clone: An end of the junction differs from the germline gene, which may be a read error. The gene calls are TRBV7-7 and TRBJ2-7; D tentatively fits TRBD1 or TRBD2 (6 bases each). CDR1 is SSHAT and CDR2 is FNYEAQ in the germline V gene (reference sequence). The CDR3 is 14 residues long. In DNA, the CDR3 is TGTGCTAGCAGCTTATATGAGGGGGGCGACGAGCAGTACTTC. This gives the protein CASSLYEGGDEQYF.

As concerns this clone: The sample contains more than one DNA sequence encoding this CDR3. J is TRBJ2-5 and V is TRBV11-2; D is undetermined. Germline CDR1 SGHAT, CDR2 FQNNGV. V gave up 1 base and J gave up 5 bases, with 2 bases separating them. CDR3 length: 11 residues. The CDR3 loop reads CASSLVETQYF. CDR3 nucleotides: TGTGCCAGCAGCTTAGTTGAGACCCAGTACTTC.

This clone occurred a few times. The chain is built from TRBV10-2 and TRBJ2-2; no reliable D call. The germline V and J ends were trimmed by 8 bases and 5 bases, with 9 bases remaining between them. The germline V gene encodes CDR1 WSHSY and CDR2 SAAADI. The CDR3 spans 12 residues. The CDR3 spells CASEHPTGELFF. The DNA of the CDR3 is TGCGCCAGCGAACATCCGACCGGGGAGCTGTTTTTT.

The chain couples TRBV13 to TRBJ2-7; possibly TRBD1 for D (5 bases). V was shortened by 5 bases and J by 1 base, with 9 bases between the two germline ends. The length of the CDR3 is 13 residues. Per the germline V gene, CDR1 is PRHDT and CDR2 is FYEKMQ (reference sequence). The CDR3 loop is CASSTDTSYEQYF. DNA for the CDR3: TGTGCCAGCAGCACGGACACGTCCTACGAGCAGTACTTC.

This chain uses TRBV7-9 with TRBJ2-5, with D uncertain. The V and J ends lost 1 base and 3 bases respectively, with 12 bases between them. This CDR3 has 15 amino acids. Germline V lookup: CDR1 SEHNR, CDR2 FQNEAQ (reference sequence). Here the CDR3 reads CASSLDTLLKETQYF. CDR3 nucleotides: TGTGCCAGCAGCTTAGACACCCTGTTAAAAGAGACCCAGTACTTC.

J is TRBJ2-5 and V is TRBV5-4, with a tentative D call TRBD2 (5 bases). This CDR3 is 15 amino acids long. Germline lookup yields CDR1 SGHNT and CDR2 YYREEE (reference sequence). V lost 4 bases to trimming and J lost 5 bases, with 18 bases between them. In DNA form, the CDR3 reads TGTGCCAGCAGCCAACAAGGTTCCCCGGGGGAGACCCAGTACTTC. Amino acid sequence: CASSQQGSPGETQYF.

This chain uses TRBV9 with TRBJ1-1, with no clear D. CDR3 length: 14 amino acids. Germline assignment: CDR1 SGDLS and CDR2 YYNGEE. V lost 2 bases, J lost 1 base, and 9 bases lay in between. In DNA, the CDR3 is TGTGCCAGCAGCGTGGCCGCTAAGAACACTGAAGCTTTCTTT. This codes for CASSVAAKNTEAFF.

This clone was seen more than once but under ten times. The chain has TRBV7-9 and TRBJ2-7; D unresolved. Germline V gene sequence: CDR1 SEHNR, CDR2 FQNEAQ (reference sequence). This CDR3 has 12 residues. Between the trimmed V and J ends, which lost 5 bases and 6 bases, there was a span of 11 bases. CDR3 DNA: TGTGCCAGCAGCCCCTCCGGTGCCGAGCAGTACTTC. This translates into CASSPSGAEQYF.

The rearrangement uses TRBV30 and TRBJ1-5; D is possibly TRBD1 (5 bases). Germline V gene data show CDR1 as GTSNPN and CDR2 as SVGIG (reference sequence). Trimming shortened V by 0 bases and J by 11 bases, and 11 bases separated the two germline ends. CDR3 size: 12 residues. CDR3 sequence: CAWSVGGRTQHF. The CDR3 nucleotides are TGTGCCTGGAGTGTTGGGGGAAGGACCCAGCATTTT.

The V and J genes are TRBV27 and TRBJ2-7; TRBD2 is a possible D gene (6 bases). This CDR3 is 11 amino acids long. V lost 9 bases to trimming and J lost 2 bases, with 8 bases between them. Germline assignment: CDR1 MNHEY and CDR2 SMNVEV (reference sequence). CDR3 bases: TGTGCCAGTGGCGGGGCCTACGAGCAGTACTTC. Protein: CASGGAYEQYF.

The rearrangement links TRBV2 to TRBJ2-1; 12 bases line up with TRBD1. Germline V gives CDR1 SNHLY, CDR2 FYNNEI. The J segment lost 10 bases and the V segment lost 7 bases, leaving 14 bases of the junction unmatched. The CDR3 spans 16 residues. CDR3 in DNA: TGTGCCAGCACTTCATCGGGACAGGGGGCTGGTCGGGAGCAGTTCTTC. It translates to CASTSSGQGAGREQFF. The full variable domain, with the rest looked up from reference TRBV2 and TRBJ2-1, is EPEVTQTPSHQVTQMGQEVILRCVPISNHLYFYWYRQILGQKVEFLVSFYNNEISEKSEIFDDQFSVERPDGSNFTLKIRSTKLEDSAMYFCASTSSGQGAGREQFFGPGTRLTVL.

This clone showed up just a few times. V is TRBV7-2 and J is TRBJ1-2, with D possibly TRBD1 on 6 matching bases. Germline CDR1 and CDR2: SGHTA and FQGNSA. Deletions cut 2 bases from V and 5 bases from J, with 18 bases between. CDR3 size: 16 residues. The DNA of the CDR3 is TGTGCCAGCAGCTTATTCCCGCGACAGGTCAATTATGGCTACACCTTC. Encoded protein: CASSLFPRQVNYGYTF. Full variable domain (rest looked up from reference TRBV7-2 and TRBJ1-2): GAGVSQSPSNKVTEKGKDVELRCDPISGHTALYWYRQSLGQGLEFLIYFQGNSAPDKSGLPSDRFSAERTGGSVSTLTIQRTQQEDSAVYLCASSLFPRQVNYGYTFGSGTRLTVV.

This clone showed up just a few times. The chain joins TRBV6-6 to TRBJ1-1; 7 nucleotides align to TRBD1. V trimming: 5 bases; J trimming: 11 bases; junction bases outside the gene matches: 11. The CDR3 runs 13 residues. Germline values: CDR1 MNHNY, CDR2 SVGAGI (reference sequence). The CDR3: CASSTLAGGRAFF. The CDR3 DNA reads TGTGCCAGCAGTACCCTAGCAGGGGGTCGGGCTTTCTTT.

The rearrangement joins TRBV9 to TRBJ1-2; TRBD1 might be the D (6 bases). This CDR3 contains 15 residues. Germline assignment: CDR1 SGDLS and CDR2 YYNGEE. V dropped 4 bases and J dropped 1 base, with 14 bases sitting between them. CDR3 residues: CASSLRTDLNYGYTF. The CDR3 coding sequence is TGTGCCAGCAGCCTCCGGACAGATCTTAACTATGGCTACACCTTC. The variable domain in full, completed from reference TRBV9 and TRBJ1-2, reads DSGVTQTPKHLITATGQRVTLRCSPRSGDLSVYWYQQSLDQGLQFLIQYYNGEERAKGNILERFSAQQFPDLHSELNLSSLELGDSALYFCASSLRTDLNYGYTFGSGTRLTVV.

This chain connects TRBV5-6 to TRBJ2-1; D gene unclear. V was pared by 6 bases and J by 4 bases, with 5 bases between. CDR3 size: 11 residues. Germline CDR1 and CDR2: SGHDT and YYEEEE. CDR3 sequence: CASNRYNEQFF. The CDR3 nucleotides read TGTGCCAGCAACCGTTACAATGAGCAGTTCTTC.

The chain carries TRBV9 and TRBJ2-7; D is ambiguous. The CDR3 runs to 15 residues. Trimming pared 0 bases from V and 0 bases from J, leaving 10 bases between. The germline gives CDR1 SGDLS, CDR2 YYNGEE. The CDR3 DNA reads TGTGCCAGCAGCGTAGGGCTGGAGAGCTCCTACGAGCAGTACTTC. Residues: CASSVGLESSYEQYF. The full variable domain, with the rest looked up from reference TRBV9 and TRBJ2-7, is DSGVTQTPKHLITATGQRVTLRCSPRSGDLSVYWYQQSLDQGLQFLIQYYNGEERAKGNILERFSAQQFPDLHSELNLSSLELGDSALYFCASSVGLESSYEQYFGPGTRLTVT.

The chain couples TRBV2 to TRBJ2-5; 8 nucleotides line up with TRBD2. The CDR3 sequence is 16 residues long. Germline CDR1 is SNHLY and CDR2 is FYNNEI. V trimming: 7 bases; J trimming: 2 bases; junction bases outside the gene matches: 12. Written as DNA, the CDR3 is TGTGCCAGCACGTCCCAGGGGTTAGCGGGGCAAGAGACCCAGTACTTC. Its protein is CASTSQGLAGQETQYF.

This rearrangement joins TRBV30 to TRBJ1-2; D unclear. The CDR3 totals 12 residues. Germline CDR1 is GTSNPN and CDR2 is SVGIG (reference sequence). Trimming removed 1 base from V and 8 bases from J, with 11 bases in between. CDR3 loop: CAWSASRAGYTF. The CDR3 nucleotides are TGTGCCTGGAGTGCCAGCCGGGCGGGCTACACCTTC.

The V call is TRBV4-1, the J call TRBJ1-5; D perhaps matches TRBD1 (6 bases). Germline values: CDR1 MGHRA, CDR2 YSYEKL. Trimming shortened V by 4 bases and J by 3 bases, and 16 bases separated the two germline ends. The CDR3 loop spans 16 amino acids. CDR3 sequence: CASSLAPRTDNQPQHF. The DNA of the CDR3 is TGCGCCAGCAGCCTCGCTCCTCGGACAGACAATCAGCCCCAGCATTTT.

The J gene is TRBJ1-2, the V gene TRBV7-9, with unresolved D. The V gene lost 3 bases and the J gene lost 0 bases, with 5 bases spanning the gap. Germline-derived CDR1 and CDR2 are SEHNR and FQNEAQ (reference sequence). This CDR3 region has 13 residues. The CDR3 DNA reads as TGTGCCAGCAGCTTGGGAGCTAACTATGGCTACACCTTC. Translating it yields CASSLGANYGYTF. Supplemented by reference TRBV7-9 and TRBJ1-2, the full variable domain reads DTGVSQNPRHKITKRGQNVTFRCDPISEHNRLYWYRQTLGQGPEFLTYFQNEAQLEKSRLLSDRFSAERPKGSFSTLEIQRTEQGDSAMYLCASSLGANYGYTFGSGTRLTVV.

This clone was seen a handful of times. J is TRBJ2-7 and V is TRBV7-9; no firm D call. V was cut by 1 base and J by 3 bases, with 10 bases left in between. Germline V gives CDR1 SEHNR, CDR2 FQNEAQ (reference sequence). This CDR3 contains 14 residues. CDR3 in DNA: TGTGCCAGCAGCTTAGGGCGGAAAGACTACGAGCAGTACTTC. This sequence encodes CASSLGRKDYEQYF.

Here the CDR3 DNA reads TGTGCCTGGAGTGTAACAGGGGATGGCAATCAGCCCCAGCATTTT. This sequence encodes CAWSVTGDGNQPQHF. The rearrangement joins TRBV30 to TRBJ1-5; TRBD1 matches 7 bases. This CDR3 region has 15 residues. Germline trimming cut 0 bases from V and 2 bases from J; bases unmatched to any gene: 4. Germline assignment: CDR1 GTSNPN and CDR2 SVGIG (reference sequence).

The CDR3, as DNA: TGTGCCTGGAATAAGCCTAACAGGGCGGGAAACACCATATATTTT. Translation gives CAWNKPNRAGNTIYF. The chain links TRBV30 to TRBJ1-3, with D perhaps TRBD1 (6 bases). Germline V gives CDR1 GTSNPN, CDR2 SVGIG (reference sequence). The V gene lost 4 bases and the J gene lost 4 bases, with 17 bases spanning the gap. This CDR3 contains 15 residues.

The V and J genes are TRBV21-1 and TRBJ2-6; TRBD1, as called in the table, went unchecked against the DNA. TRBV21-1 is described as a pseudogene. The CDR3 extends over 17 amino acids. The CDR3 reads CARVRRDRASGANVLTF. CDR3 nucleotides: TGTGCCAGGGTACGCCGGGACAGAGCCTCTGGGGCCAACGTCCTGACTTTC.

This chain joins TRBV6-5 and TRBJ2-5; 8 bases match TRBD1. J was trimmed by 3 bases and V by 5 bases; bases with no gene match: 2. Per the germline V gene, CDR1 is MNHEY and CDR2 is SVGAGI. CDR3 length: 13 amino acids. CDR3 in amino acids: CASSPTGEETQYF. CDR3 DNA sequence: TGTGCCAGCAGTCCGACAGGGGAAGAGACCCAGTACTTC.